This record looks at one TCR beta chain sequence and its context. As yet, its antigen is unknown. This entry is derived from a study of shared clonotypes between healthy human individuals. Sequencing used immunoSEQ multiplex PCR; TCRdb keeps in-frame clones, though not all of them. Altogether about 1 million clones are present, under 80% being singletons, with the ten largest covering about 1.5%. Study findings and constraints: All-four-donor shared clonotypes had higher generation probabilities than non-shared clonotypes did.

Germline CDR1 SGHTA, CDR2 FQGNSA. V lost 2 bases to trimming and J lost 0 bases, with 11 bases between them. The CDR3 runs to 15 residues. The TCR comes from a man between 18 and 29 years old in good health. The sample taken for sequencing was memory CD4+ T cells sorted from blood. Specified subset: CD45RA-negative fraction. This rearrangement joins TRBV7-2 to TRBJ2-7; no clear D gene. The chain's CDR3 is CASSLSHTSSYEQYF. CDR3 nucleotide sequence: TGTGCCAGCAGCTTATCACACACGAGCTCCTACGAGCAGTACTTC.